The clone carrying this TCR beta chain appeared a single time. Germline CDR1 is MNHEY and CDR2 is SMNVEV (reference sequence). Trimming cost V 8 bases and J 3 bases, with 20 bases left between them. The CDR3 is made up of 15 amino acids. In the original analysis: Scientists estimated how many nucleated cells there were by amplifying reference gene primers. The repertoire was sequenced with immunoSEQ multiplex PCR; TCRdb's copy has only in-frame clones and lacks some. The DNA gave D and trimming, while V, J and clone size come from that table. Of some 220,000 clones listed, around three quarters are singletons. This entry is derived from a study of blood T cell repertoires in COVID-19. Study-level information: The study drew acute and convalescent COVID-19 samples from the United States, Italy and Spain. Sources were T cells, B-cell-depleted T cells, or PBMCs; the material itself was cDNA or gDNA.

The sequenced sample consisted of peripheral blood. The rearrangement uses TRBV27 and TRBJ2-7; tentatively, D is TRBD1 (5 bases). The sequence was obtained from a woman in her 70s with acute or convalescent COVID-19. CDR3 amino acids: CASRPGPRGRYEQYF. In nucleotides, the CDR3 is TGTGCCAGCCGCCCCGGGCCTAGGGGCCGCTACGAGCAGTACTTC.